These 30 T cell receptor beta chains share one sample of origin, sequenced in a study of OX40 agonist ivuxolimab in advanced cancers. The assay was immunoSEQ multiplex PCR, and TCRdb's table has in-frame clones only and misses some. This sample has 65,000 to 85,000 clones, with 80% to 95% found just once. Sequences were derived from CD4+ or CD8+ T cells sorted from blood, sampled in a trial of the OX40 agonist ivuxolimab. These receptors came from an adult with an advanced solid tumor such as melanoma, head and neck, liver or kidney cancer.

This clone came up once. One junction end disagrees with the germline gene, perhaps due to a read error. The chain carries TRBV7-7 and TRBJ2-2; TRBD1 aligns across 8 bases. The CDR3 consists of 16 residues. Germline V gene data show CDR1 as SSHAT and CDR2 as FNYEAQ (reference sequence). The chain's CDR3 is CASSFQGAANTGELFF. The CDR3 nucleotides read TGTGCTAGCAGCTTCCAGGGGGCTGCGAACACCGGGGAGCTGTTTTTT.

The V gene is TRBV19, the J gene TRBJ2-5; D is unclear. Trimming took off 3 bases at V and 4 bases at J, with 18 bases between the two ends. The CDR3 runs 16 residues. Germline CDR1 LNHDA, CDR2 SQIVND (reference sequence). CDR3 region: CASSILNVGARETQYF. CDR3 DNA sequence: TGTGCCAGTAGTATCCTAAACGTAGGCGCCCGAGAGACCCAGTACTTC.

In DNA form, the CDR3 reads TGTGCCAGCTCACCGACTACAAACAATGAGCAGTTCTTC. Residues: CASSPTTNNEQFF. V gene TRBV18 combines with J gene TRBJ2-1; tentative D call: TRBD2 (5 bases). The CDR3 is made up of 13 amino acids. Trimming removed 3 bases at V and 5 bases at J, with 8 bases between. Germline V gene data show CDR1 as KGHSH and CDR2 as LQKENI.

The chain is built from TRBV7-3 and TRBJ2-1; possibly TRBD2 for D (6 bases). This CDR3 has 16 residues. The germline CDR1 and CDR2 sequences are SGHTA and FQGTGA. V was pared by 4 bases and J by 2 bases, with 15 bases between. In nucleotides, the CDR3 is TGTGCCAGCAGCTCGGGGCCACTAGCAGCCTACAATGAGCAGTTCTTC. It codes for CASSSGPLAAYNEQFF.

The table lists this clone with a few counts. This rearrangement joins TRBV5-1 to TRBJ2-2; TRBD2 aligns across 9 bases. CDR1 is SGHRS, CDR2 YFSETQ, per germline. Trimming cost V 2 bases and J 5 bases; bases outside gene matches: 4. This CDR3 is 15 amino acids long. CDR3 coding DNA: TGCGCCAGCAGCTTCGGGACTAGCAGGACCGGGGAGCTGTTTTTT. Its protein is CASSFGTSRTGELFF.

The CDR3 region is CSVGFDVQFF. The CDR3 DNA is TGCAGCGTTGGTTTCGACGTGCAGTTCTTC. V and J are TRBV29-1 and TRBJ2-1; no firm D call. V was clipped by 4 bases and J by 12 bases, with 10 bases between them. The CDR3 length is 10 residues. Per germline, CDR1 SQVTM and CDR2 ANQGSEA.

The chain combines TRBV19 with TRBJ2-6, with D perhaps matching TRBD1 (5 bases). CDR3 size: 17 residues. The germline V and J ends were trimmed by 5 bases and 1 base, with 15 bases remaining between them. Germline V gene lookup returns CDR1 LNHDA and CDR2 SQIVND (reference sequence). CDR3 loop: CASSPWTSRSGANVLTF. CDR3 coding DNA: TGTGCCAGTAGTCCTTGGACAAGCAGGTCTGGGGCCAACGTCCTGACTTTC.

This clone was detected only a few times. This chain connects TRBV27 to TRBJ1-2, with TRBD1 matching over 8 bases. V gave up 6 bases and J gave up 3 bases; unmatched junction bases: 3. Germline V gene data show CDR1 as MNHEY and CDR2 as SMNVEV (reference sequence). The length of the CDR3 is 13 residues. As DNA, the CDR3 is TGTGCCAGCAGAACAGGGGGTGACTATGGCTACACCTTC. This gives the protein CASRTGGDYGYTF.

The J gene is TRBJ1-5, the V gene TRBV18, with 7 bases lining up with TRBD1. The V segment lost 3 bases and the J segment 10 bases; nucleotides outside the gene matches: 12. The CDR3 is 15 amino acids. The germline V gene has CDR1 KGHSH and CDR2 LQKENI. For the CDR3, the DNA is TGTGCCAGCTCACCTGGGACAGTCGAGGATCGTCCCCAGCATTTT. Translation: CASSPGTVEDRPQHF.

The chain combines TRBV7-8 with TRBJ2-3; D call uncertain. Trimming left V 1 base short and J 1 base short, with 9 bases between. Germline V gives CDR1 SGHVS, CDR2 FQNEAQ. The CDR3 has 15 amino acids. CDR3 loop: CASSLELSGTDTQYF. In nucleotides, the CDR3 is TGTGCCAGCAGCTTAGAACTCAGCGGCACAGATACGCAGTATTTT.

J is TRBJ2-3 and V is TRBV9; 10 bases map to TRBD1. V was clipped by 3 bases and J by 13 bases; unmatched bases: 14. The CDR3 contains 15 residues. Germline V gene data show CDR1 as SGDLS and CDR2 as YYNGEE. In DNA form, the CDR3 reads TGTGCCAGCAGCGCTGGAGGGGGACAGGGGTCCCGAAAGTATTTT. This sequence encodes CASSAGGGQGSRKYF.

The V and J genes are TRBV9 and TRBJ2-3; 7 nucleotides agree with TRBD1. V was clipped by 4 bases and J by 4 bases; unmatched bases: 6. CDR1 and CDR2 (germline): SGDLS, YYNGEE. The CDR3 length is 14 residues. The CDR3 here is CASSPDRSSDTQYF. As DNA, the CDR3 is TGTGCCAGCAGCCCGGACAGGTCGTCAGATACGCAGTATTTT.

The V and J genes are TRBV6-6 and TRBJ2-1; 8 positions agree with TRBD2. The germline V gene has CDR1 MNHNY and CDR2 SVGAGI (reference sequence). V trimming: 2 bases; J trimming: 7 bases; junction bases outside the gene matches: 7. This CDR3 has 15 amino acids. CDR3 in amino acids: CASSYPGTSRNEQFF. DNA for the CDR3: TGTGCCAGCAGTTACCCCGGGACTAGTCGGAATGAGCAGTTCTTC.

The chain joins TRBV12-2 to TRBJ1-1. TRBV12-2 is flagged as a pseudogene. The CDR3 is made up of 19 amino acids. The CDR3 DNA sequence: TGTGCAAGTCGCTCCATAGACCGGGGGCGTAACGTTAGTAACACTGAAGCTTTCTTT. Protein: CASRSIDRGRNVSNTEAFF.

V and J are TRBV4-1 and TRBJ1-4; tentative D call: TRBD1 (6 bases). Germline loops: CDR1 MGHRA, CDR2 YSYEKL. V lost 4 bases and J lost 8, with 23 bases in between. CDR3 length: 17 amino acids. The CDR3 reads CASSPTPTGSSGEKLFF. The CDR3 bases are TGCGCCAGCAGCCCAACCCCGACAGGATCCTCGGGGGAAAAACTGTTTTTT.

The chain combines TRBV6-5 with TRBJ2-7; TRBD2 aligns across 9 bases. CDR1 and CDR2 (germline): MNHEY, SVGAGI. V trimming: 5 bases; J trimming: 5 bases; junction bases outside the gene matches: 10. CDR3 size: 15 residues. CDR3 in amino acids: CASSRTYSGSDEQYF. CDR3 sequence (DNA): TGTGCCAGCAGTCGCACCTATAGCGGGAGTGACGAGCAGTACTTC.

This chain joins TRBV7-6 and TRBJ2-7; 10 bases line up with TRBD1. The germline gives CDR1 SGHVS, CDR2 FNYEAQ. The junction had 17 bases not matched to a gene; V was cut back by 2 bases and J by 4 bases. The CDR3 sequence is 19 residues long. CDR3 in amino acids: CASSLFSTKTGQGSYEQYF. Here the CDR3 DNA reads TGTGCCAGCAGCTTATTCTCCACAAAGACGGGACAGGGGTCATACGAGCAGTACTTC.

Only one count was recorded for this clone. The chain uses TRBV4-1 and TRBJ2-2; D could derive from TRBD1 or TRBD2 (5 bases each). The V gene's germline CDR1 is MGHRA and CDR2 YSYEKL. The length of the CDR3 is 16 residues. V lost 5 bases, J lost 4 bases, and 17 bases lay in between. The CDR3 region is CASSGPGTRGTGELFF. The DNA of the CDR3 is TGCGCCAGCAGCGGCCCCGGGACCCGCGGCACCGGGGAGCTGTTTTTT.

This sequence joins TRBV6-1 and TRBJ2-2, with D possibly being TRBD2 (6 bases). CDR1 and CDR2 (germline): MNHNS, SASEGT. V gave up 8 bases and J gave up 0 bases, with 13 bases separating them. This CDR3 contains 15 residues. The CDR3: CASRSGGANTGELFF. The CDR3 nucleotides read TGTGCCAGCCGCTCCGGGGGAGCGAACACCGGGGAGCTGTTTTTT.

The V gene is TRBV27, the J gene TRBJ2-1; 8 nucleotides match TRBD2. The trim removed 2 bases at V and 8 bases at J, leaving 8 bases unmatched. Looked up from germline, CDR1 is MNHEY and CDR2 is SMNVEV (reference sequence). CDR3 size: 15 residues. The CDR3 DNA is TGTGCCAGCAGTTTAGCGGGGGGCTTATTCGATGAGCAGTTCTTC. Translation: CASSLAGGLFDEQFF.

CDR3 residues: CASSLSRGADGYTF. The CDR3 DNA reads TGTGCCAGCAGCCTGTCTCGGGGGGCGGATGGCTACACCTTC. The chain recombines TRBV7-9 with TRBJ1-2, with D perhaps matching TRBD1 (6 bases). CDR1 is SEHNR, CDR2 FQNEAQ, per germline (reference sequence). The CDR3 consists of 14 residues. The V gene lost 5 bases and the J gene lost 6 bases, with 16 bases spanning the gap.

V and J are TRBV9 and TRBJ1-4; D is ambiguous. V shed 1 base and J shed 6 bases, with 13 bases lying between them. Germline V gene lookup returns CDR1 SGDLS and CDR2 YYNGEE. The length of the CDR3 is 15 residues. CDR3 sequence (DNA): TGTGCCAGCAGCGTATGGGGTAACGAGGATGAAAAACTGTTTTTT. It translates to CASSVWGNEDEKLFF.

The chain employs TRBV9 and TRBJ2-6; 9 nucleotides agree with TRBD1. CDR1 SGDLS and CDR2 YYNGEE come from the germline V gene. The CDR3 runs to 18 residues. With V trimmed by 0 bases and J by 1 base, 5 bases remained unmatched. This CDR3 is CASSVVGTGISGANVLTF. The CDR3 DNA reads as TGTGCCAGCAGCGTAGTCGGGACAGGGATTTCTGGGGCCAACGTCCTGACTTTC.

In nucleotides, the CDR3 is TGTGCCAGCAGCGTAGTAGGGGGCGAGCAGTTCTTC. Protein product: CASSVVGGEQFF. The chain combines TRBV9 with TRBJ2-1; 7 nucleotides agree with TRBD1. The CDR3 totals 12 residues. V lost 0 bases and J lost 10; bases outside the gene matches: 1. The germline V gene encodes CDR1 SGDLS and CDR2 YYNGEE. The variable domain in full, with the rest retrieved from reference TRBV9 and TRBJ2-1, is DSGVTQTPKHLITATGQRVTLRCSPRSGDLSVYWYQQSLDQGLQFLIQYYNGEERAKGNILERFSAQQFPDLHSELNLSSLELGDSALYFCASSVVGGEQFFGPGTRLTVL.

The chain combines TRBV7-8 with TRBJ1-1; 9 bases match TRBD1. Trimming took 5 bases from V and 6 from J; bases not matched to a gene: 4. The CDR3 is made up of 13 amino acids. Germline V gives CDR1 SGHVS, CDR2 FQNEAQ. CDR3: CASSGQGLPEAFF. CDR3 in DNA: TGTGCCAGCAGCGGACAGGGGTTACCTGAAGCTTTCTTT.

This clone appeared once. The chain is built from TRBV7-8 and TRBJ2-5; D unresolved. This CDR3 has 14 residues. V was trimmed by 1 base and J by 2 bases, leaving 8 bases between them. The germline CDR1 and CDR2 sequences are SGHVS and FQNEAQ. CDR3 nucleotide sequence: TGTGCCAGCAGCTTAGGCGCGGCTCAAGAGACCCAGTACTTC. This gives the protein CASSLGAAQETQYF.

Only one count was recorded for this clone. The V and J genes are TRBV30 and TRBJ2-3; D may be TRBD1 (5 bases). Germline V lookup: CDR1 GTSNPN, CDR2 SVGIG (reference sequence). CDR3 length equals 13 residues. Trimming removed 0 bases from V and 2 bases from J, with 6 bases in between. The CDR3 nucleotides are TGTGCCTGGAGTGTAGGACACACAGATACGCAGTATTTT. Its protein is CAWSVGHTDTQYF.

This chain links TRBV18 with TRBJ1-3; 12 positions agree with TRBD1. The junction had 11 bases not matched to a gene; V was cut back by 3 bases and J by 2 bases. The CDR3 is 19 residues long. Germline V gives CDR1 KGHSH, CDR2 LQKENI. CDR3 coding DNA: TGTGCCAGCTCACCCCGGGACAGGGGGCGTAAGATCACTGGAAACACCATATATTTT. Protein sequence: CASSPRDRGRKITGNTIYF.

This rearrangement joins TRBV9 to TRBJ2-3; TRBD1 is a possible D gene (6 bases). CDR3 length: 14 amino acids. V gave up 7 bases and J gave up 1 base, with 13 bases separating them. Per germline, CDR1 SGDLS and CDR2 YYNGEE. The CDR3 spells CASQPGHRTDTQYF. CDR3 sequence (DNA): TGTGCCAGCCAACCGGGACACCGCACAGATACGCAGTATTTT.

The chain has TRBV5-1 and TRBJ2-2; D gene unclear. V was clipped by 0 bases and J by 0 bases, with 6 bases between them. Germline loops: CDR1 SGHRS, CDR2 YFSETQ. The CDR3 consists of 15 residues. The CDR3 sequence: CASSLAQANTGELFF. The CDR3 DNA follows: TGCGCCAGCAGCTTGGCTCAGGCGAACACCGGGGAGCTGTTTTTT.